This TCR beta chain was recorded in a study of cytomegalovirus exposure and HLA in healthy donors. Study overall: The same platform as the roughly 630 first-cohort repertoires was used for the 100 to 150 validation repertoires, a later analysis reported. Study conclusions and caveats: Across donors, most TCRs were seen rarely, yet some public ones were widespread. Altogether, 164 TCR beta chains were recorded as cytomegalovirus-associated.

In regard to this clone: What it binds is unknown.

The V and J ends lost 5 bases and 8 bases respectively, with 21 bases between them. This CDR3 region has 14 residues. Germline loops: CDR1 GTSNPN, CDR2 SVGIG (reference sequence). The repertoire was sequenced with immunoSEQ multiplex PCR; TCRdb's copy has only in-frame clones and lacks some. The sample lists about 170,000 clones, 65% to 90% occurring once. The receptor comes from a woman under 30 in good health and CMV-seronegative. The genes are TRBV30 and TRBJ1-2, with D hard to call. Specimen: PBMCs. In DNA, the CDR3 is TGTGCCTGGGACCTGGGAGGGCCTTCCGACGGCTACACCTTC. Translating it yields CAWDLGGPSDGYTF.